This T cell receptor beta chain emerged from a study of spatial heterogeneity in lung cancer. Study-wide points: The study found that expanded intratumoral alpha and beta TCR counts tracked tumor mutation counts.

Germline lookup yields CDR1 KGHSH and CDR2 LQKENI. V lost 4 bases and J 1 base, leaving 13 bases between the germline ends. The CDR3 covers 15 residues. This clonotype rates as medium-sized. The antigen is unknown. TCRdb passed the 5' RACE reads through MiXCR, listing each CDR3 protein once. The sample has around 13,000 distinct CDR3 sequences; roughly 3.4% are singletons. Time point of the sample: sample taken at primary tumor resection. Whole RNA obtained from tumor, nontumor lung or frozen PBMC underwent sequencing without sorting. This TCR derives from a male donor with early-stage non-small cell lung cancer. Sample: lung tumor tissue, taken at surgery. This rearrangement joins TRBV18 to TRBJ2-5, with D possibly being TRBD1 (6 bases). The CDR3 sequence: CASSLTTGLQETQYF. The CDR3 bases are TGTGCCAGCTCACTAACGACAGGCCTCCAAGAGACCCAGTACTTC.